This T cell receptor beta chain stems from a study of OX40 agonist ivuxolimab in advanced cancers. Study-wide points: Patients who responded partially at 0.1-3.0 mg/kg showed clonal expansion ranking among the lowest. Expanded clones were, on average, more numerous among CD8+ T cells than CD4+. Part of the nonresponder group also had normalized T-cell clonal expansion that was low.

Method: immunoSEQ multiplex PCR; TCRdb's copy keeps in-frame clones and lacks some. The sample has tens of thousands of clones, around nine tenths seen once. V was trimmed by 2 bases and J by 11 bases, leaving 15 bases between them. Germline V gene sequence: CDR1 SGHAT, CDR2 FQNNGV. This CDR3 is built from 13 residues. Of note for this clone: Its antigen remains unknown.

V is TRBV11-2 and J is TRBJ1-1; no definite D call. The TCR sequence derives from an adult with an advanced solid tumor such as melanoma, head and neck, liver or kidney cancer. The source was CD4+ or CD8+ T cells sorted from blood, collected in a trial of the OX40 agonist ivuxolimab. The CDR3, as DNA: TGTGCCAGCAGCTTATATTTGGAGGCGCGGGCTTTCTTT. This codes for CASSLYLEARAFF.